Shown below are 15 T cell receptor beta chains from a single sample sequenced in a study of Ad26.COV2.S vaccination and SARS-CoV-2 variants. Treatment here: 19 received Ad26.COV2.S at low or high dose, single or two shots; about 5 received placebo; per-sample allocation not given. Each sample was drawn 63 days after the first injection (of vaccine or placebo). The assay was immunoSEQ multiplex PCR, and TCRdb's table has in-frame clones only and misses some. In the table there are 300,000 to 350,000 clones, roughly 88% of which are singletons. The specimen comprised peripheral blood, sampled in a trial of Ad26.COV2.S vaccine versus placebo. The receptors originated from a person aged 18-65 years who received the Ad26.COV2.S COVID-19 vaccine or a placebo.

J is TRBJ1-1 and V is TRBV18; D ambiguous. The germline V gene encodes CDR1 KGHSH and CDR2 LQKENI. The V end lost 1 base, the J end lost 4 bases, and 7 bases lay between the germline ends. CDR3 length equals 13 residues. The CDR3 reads CASSPLRATEAFF. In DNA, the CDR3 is TGTGCCAGCTCACCACTAAGGGCCACTGAAGCTTTCTTT.

The CDR3 reads CASRGGRSTDTQYF. The CDR3 DNA is TGTGCCAGCAGGGGGGGGCGGAGCACAGATACGCAGTATTTT. This chain joins TRBV6-5 and TRBJ2-3, with D maybe TRBD2 (7 bases). Per the germline V gene, CDR1 is MNHEY and CDR2 is SVGAGI. The CDR3 runs to 14 residues. Trimming shortened V by 6 bases and J by 0 bases, and 10 bases separated the two germline ends.

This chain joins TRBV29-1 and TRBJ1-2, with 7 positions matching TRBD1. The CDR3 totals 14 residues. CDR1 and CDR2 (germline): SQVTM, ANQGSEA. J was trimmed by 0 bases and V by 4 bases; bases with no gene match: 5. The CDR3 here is CSVALGTANYGYTF. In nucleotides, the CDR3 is TGCAGCGTTGCGTTAGGGACAGCTAACTATGGCTACACCTTC.

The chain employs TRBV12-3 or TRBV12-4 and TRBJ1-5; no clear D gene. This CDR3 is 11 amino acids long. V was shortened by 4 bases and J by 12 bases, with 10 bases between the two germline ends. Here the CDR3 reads CASSSGRVQHF. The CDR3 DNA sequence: TGTGCCAGCAGTTCGGGGAGGGTCCAGCATTTT.

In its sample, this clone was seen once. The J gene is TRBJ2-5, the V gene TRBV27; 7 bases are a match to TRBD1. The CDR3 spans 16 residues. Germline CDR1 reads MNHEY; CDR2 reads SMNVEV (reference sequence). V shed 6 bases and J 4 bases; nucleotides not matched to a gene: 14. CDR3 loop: CASSRSTGLFVETQYF. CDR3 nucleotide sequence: TGTGCCAGCAGCCGCTCGACAGGGTTGTTCGTAGAGACCCAGTACTTC.

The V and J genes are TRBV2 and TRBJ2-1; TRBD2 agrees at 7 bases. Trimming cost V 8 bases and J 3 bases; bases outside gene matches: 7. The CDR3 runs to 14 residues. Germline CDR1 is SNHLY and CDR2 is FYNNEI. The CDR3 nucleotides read TGTGCCAGCGCTGACGGGACTATCTACAATGAGCAGTTCTTC. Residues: CASADGTIYNEQFF. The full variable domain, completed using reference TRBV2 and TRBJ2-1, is EPEVTQTPSHQVTQMGQEVILRCVPISNHLYFYWYRQILGQKVEFLVSFYNNEISEKSEIFDDQFSVERPDGSNFTLKIRSTKLEDSAMYFCASADGTIYNEQFFGPGTRLTVL.

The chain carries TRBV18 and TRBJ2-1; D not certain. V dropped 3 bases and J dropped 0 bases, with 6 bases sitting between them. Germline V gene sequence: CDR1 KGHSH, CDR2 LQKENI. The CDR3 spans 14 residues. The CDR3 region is CASSPKGSYNEQFF. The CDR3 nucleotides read TGTGCCAGCTCACCTAAGGGCTCCTACAATGAGCAGTTCTTC.

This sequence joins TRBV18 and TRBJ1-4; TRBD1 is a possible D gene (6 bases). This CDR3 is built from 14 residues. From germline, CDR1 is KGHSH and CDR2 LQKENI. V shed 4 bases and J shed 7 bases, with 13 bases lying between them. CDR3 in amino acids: CASSLQGRGEKLFF. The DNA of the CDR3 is TGTGCCAGCTCACTACAGGGAAGGGGTGAAAAACTGTTTTTT.

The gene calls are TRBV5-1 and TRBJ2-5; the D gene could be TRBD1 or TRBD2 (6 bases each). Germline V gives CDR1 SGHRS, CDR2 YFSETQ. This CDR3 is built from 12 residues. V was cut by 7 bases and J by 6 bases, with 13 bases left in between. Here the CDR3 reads CASGPGDKTQYF. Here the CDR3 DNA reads TGCGCCAGCGGGCCGGGGGACAAGACCCAGTACTTC.

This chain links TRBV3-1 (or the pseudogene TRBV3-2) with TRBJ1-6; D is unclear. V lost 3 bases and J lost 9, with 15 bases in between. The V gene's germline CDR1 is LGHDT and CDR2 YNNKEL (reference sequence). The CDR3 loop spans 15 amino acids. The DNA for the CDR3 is TGTGCCAGCAGCCATGGAGGGTTGTTGAGTTCACCCCTCCACTTT. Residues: CASSHGGLLSSPLHF.

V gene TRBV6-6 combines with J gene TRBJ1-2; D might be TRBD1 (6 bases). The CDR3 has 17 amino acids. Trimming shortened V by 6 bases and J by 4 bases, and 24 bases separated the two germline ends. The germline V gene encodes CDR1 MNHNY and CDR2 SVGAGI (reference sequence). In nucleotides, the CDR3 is TGTGCCAGCAGGCGATCCGACAGACAGGAGGGGGTCTATGGCTACACCTTC. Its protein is CASRRSDRQEGVYGYTF.

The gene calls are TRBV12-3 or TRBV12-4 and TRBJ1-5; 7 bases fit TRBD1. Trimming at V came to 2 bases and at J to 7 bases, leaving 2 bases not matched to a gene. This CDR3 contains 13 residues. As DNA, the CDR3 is TGTGCCAGCAGTTTACAGGGGGTACAGCCCCAGCATTTT. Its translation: CASSLQGVQPQHF.

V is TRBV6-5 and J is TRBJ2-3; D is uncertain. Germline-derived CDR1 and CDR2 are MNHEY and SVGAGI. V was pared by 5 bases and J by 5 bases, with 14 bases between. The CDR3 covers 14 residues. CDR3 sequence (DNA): TGTGCCAGCAGTCCAATCACCCAGAGAGATACGCAGTATTTT. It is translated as CASSPITQRDTQYF.

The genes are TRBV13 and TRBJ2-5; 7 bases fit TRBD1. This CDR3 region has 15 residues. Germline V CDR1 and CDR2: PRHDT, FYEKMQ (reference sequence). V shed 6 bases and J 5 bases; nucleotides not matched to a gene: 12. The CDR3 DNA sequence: TGTGCCAGCAGGCCCTGGACAGGACCATGGGAGACCCAGTACTTC. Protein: CASRPWTGPWETQYF.

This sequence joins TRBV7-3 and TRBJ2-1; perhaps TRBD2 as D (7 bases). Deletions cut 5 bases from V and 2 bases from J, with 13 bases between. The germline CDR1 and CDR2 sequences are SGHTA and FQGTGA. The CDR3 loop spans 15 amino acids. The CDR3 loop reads CASSVQRDTYNEQFF. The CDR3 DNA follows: TGTGCCAGCAGCGTTCAGCGGGACACCTACAATGAGCAGTTCTTC. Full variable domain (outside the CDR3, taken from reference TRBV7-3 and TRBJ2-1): GAGVSQTPSNKVTEKGKYVELRCDPISGHTALYWYRQSLGQGPEFLIYFQGTGAADDSGLPNDRFFAVRPEGSVSTLKIQRTERGDSAVYLCASSVQRDTYNEQFFGPGTRLTVL.